Listed below are T cell receptor beta chains from one sample, sequenced in a study of chemoradiotherapy in HPV16-positive cancers. Libraries were prepared by immunoSEQ multiplex PCR; TCRdb keeps only in-frame clonotypes and omits some of them. Of approximately 30,000 clones listed, 86% were seen once; the top ten hold under 2.5%. The input for sequencing was blood, taken from a patient who underwent chemoradiotherapy. The receptors originated from a human donor with HPV-associated anogenital cancer. The CDR3 runs from the conserved cysteine through the conserved F or W. Fields, in order: CDR3 length, D gene, J gene, clone size, V gene, CDR3 protein, CDR3 DNA. D genes are given only for firm matches. The size of a clone is reported for some rows only, either as once, few or many, or as a class for expanded clones.

cdr3_length: 16
d_call: TRBD2
j_call: TRBJ2-3
clone_size: .
v_call: TRBV5-1
cdr3_aa: CASSLDSGGAGDTQYF
cdr3_nt: TGCGCCAGCAGCTTGGATAGCGGGGGGGCAGGGGATACGCAGTATTTT

cdr3_length: 13
d_call: .
j_call: TRBJ1-4
clone_size: .
v_call: TRBV7-6
cdr3_aa: CASSLGRNEKLFF
cdr3_nt: TGTGCCAGCAGCCTAGGACGGAATGAAAAACTGTTTTTT

cdr3_length: 16
d_call: .
j_call: TRBJ1-3
clone_size: .
v_call: TRBV9
cdr3_aa: CASSVVDLFSGNTIYF
cdr3_nt: TGTGCCAGCAGCGTAGTTGACCTATTCTCTGGAAACACCATATATTTT

cdr3_length: 13
d_call: .
j_call: TRBJ1-1
clone_size: .
v_call: TRBV7-7
cdr3_aa: CASSLDENTEAFF
cdr3_nt: TGTGCTAGCAGCTTAGACGAGAACACTGAAGCTTTCTTT

cdr3_length: 14
d_call: .
j_call: TRBJ2-7
clone_size: .
v_call: TRBV28
cdr3_aa: CASSFPIQGGEQYF
cdr3_nt: TGTGCCAGCAGTTTTCCGATCCAGGGTGGCGAGCAGTACTTC

cdr3_length: 14
d_call: TRBD2
j_call: TRBJ2-5
clone_size: .
v_call: TRBV9
cdr3_aa: CASSASSGTETQYF
cdr3_nt: TGTGCCAGCAGCGCCTCTAGCGGAACAGAGACCCAGTACTTC

cdr3_length: 13
d_call: .
j_call: TRBJ1-2
clone_size: .
v_call: TRBV11-2
cdr3_aa: CASSLAEDYGYTF
cdr3_nt: TGTGCCAGCAGCTTAGCTGAAGACTATGGCTACACCTTC

cdr3_length: 14
d_call: TRBD1
j_call: TRBJ1-6
clone_size: .
v_call: TRBV10-3
cdr3_aa: CAIRWGDRNSPLHF
cdr3_nt: TGTGCCATCAGGTGGGGGGACAGAAATTCACCCCTCCACTTT

cdr3_length: 15
d_call: .
j_call: TRBJ2-1
clone_size: once
v_call: TRBV27
cdr3_aa: CASSLSGGSGGEQFF
cdr3_nt: TGTGCCAGCAGTTTATCGGGGGGCTCGGGTGGTGAGCAGTTCTTC

cdr3_length: 14
d_call: .
j_call: TRBJ2-2
clone_size: .
v_call: TRBV6-1
cdr3_aa: CASSEGSRTGELFF
cdr3_nt: TGTGCCAGCAGTGAAGGGTCAAGAACCGGGGAGCTGTTTTTT